This entry features one TCR beta chain sequence. Its antigen is not identified. Profiled with immunoSEQ multiplex PCR; TCRdb holds only in-frame clones, not every one. The table includes 25,000 to 30,000 clones, around 90% detected once. Time point defined: week 5, during vaccination. Each dose of the vaccine consisted of 300 ug of mutant IDH1 20-mer peptide, with topical imiquimod. The data were taken from a study of a mutant IDH1 vaccine in newly diagnosed glioma. Study-wide background: First vaccine doses came 4-6 weeks after radiotherapy alone, or with temozolomide cycles. A roughly 60% male, approximately 38% female split and a mean age of about 44 years characterized treated patients.

The study's findings and limits: Seemingly, pseudoprogression had no relation to changes in the top peripheral T cell clonotypes.

CDR3 length equals 14 residues. Deletions cut 3 bases from V and 5 bases from J, with 11 bases between. Germline values: CDR1 SEHNR, CDR2 FQNEAQ (reference sequence). This TCR was sampled from a woman aged 40 to 50 with glioma. Some clones in this sample may be carry-over from other donors' samples. The sequencing here drew on peripheral blood mononuclear cells (PBMCs), taken from a glioma patient whose treatment included an IDH1 peptide vaccine. V is TRBV7-9 and J is TRBJ1-3; D is uncertain. For the CDR3, the DNA is TGTGCCAGCAGCTTCGAAGCCGGCAGAAACACCATATATTTT. Its translation is CASSFEAGRNTIYF.